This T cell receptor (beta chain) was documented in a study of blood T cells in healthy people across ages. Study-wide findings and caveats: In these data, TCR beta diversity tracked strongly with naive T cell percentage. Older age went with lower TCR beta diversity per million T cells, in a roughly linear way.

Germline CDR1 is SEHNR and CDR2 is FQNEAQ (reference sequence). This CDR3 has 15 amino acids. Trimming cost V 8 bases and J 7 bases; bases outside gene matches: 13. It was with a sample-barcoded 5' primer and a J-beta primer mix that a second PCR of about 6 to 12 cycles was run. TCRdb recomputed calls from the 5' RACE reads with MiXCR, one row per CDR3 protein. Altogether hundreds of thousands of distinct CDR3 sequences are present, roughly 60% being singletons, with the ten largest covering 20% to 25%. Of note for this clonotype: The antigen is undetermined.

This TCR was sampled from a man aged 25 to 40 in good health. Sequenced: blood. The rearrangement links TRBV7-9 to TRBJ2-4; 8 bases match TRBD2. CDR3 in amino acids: CASGGTRGGLNIQYF. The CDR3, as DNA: TGTGCCAGCGGAGGAACCCGGGGGGGCCTGAACATTCAGTACTTC.